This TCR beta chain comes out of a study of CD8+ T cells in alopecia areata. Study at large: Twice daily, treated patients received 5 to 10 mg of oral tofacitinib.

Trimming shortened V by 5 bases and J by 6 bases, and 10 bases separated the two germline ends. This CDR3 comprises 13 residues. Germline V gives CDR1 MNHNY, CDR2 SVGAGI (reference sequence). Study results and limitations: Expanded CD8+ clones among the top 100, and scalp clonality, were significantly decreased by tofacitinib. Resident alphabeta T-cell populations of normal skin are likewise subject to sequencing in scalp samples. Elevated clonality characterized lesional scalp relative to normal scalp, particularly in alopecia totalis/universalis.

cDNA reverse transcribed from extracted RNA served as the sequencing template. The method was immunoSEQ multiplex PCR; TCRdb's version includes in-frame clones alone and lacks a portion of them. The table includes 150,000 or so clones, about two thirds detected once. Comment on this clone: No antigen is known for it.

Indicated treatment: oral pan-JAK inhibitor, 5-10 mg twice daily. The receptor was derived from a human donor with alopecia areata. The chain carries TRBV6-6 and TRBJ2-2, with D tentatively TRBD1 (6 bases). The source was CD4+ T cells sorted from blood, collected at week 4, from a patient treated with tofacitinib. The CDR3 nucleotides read TGTGCCAGCAGTACCTACAGGGCCGGGGAGCTGTTTTTT. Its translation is CASSTYRAGELFF.